The 26 T cell receptor beta chains in this list originate from one sample, sequenced in a study of Graves' ophthalmopathy and Graves' hyperthyroidism. Amplifying from RNA transcripts, the study obtained TCR beta CDR3 regions. Amplification began with first-round RT-PCR using HTBI primers, then second-round multiplex PCR was performed. TCRdb recomputed calls from the multiplex PCR reads with MiXCR, one row per CDR3 protein. The profile shows around 1,000,000 distinct CDR3 sequences, about 36% of them singletons. Material: peripheral blood or thyroid tissue (not recorded which). These receptors all stem from an adult man with Graves' hyperthyroidism.

As regards this clonotype: A much larger clone sits a single nucleotide away, making a read error possible. It is unclear where the CDR3 begins or ends on the DNA, so no DNA is shown, and the CDR3 is as TCRdb lists it. The rearrangement links TRBV7-7 to TRBJ2-5; the table assigns TRBD2, which was not confirmed against the DNA. The CDR3 is 15 amino acids in total, end residues counted. Germline V lookup: CDR1 SSHAT, CDR2 FNYEAQ (reference sequence). CDR3 in amino acids: CACSVETRESETQYF.

V and J are TRBV7-8 and TRBJ2-2; D is ambiguous. Germline V gene lookup returns CDR1 SGHVS and CDR2 FQNEAQ. The ends were cut back, 4 bases at V and 5 bases at J, with 14 bases in the middle. The CDR3 runs to 15 residues. The CDR3 bases are TGTGCCAGCAGCTCCCATCCGACGGAGACCGGGGAGCTGTTTTTT. This codes for CASSSHPTETGELFF.

In this sample, this clonotype turned up many times. The genes are TRBV29-1 and TRBJ1-3, with a possible D match to TRBD1 (5 bases). Trimming removed 8 bases at V and 0 bases at J, with 14 bases between. Germline V lookup: CDR1 SQVTM, CDR2 ANQGSEA. The CDR3 consists of 14 residues. This chain's CDR3 is CSSTGGASGNTIYF. Written as DNA, the CDR3 is TGCAGCTCCACCGGGGGAGCCTCTGGAAACACCATATATTTT.

This clonotype has at least ten counts. The chain employs TRBV10-2 and TRBJ2-5; D perhaps matches TRBD2 (6 bases). This CDR3 is 15 amino acids long. Looked up from germline, CDR1 is WSHSY and CDR2 is SAAADI. V was shortened by 8 bases and J by 5 bases, with 21 bases between the two germline ends. DNA for the CDR3: TGCGCCAGCTCCCCCGGGGACTCATCCTGGGAGACCCAGTACTTC. Translating gives CASSPGDSSWETQYF.

This clonotype was counted between two and nine times. V and J are TRBV6-5 and TRBJ1-5; D is ambiguous. Germline loops: CDR1 MNHEY, CDR2 SVGAGI. The V and J ends lost 2 bases and 4 bases respectively, with 9 bases between them. The CDR3 is 14 amino acids. As DNA, the CDR3 is TGTGCCAGCAGTTACAGGAAGGAAAATCAGCCCCAGCATTTT. Its protein is CASSYRKENQPQHF.

There are a few counts of this clonotype. The V gene is TRBV5-6, the J gene TRBJ2-5; D might be TRBD2 (7 bases). The V end was cut by 1 base, the J end by 5 bases, with 18 bases between. Germline lookup yields CDR1 SGHDT and CDR2 YYEEEE. The CDR3 is made up of 16 amino acids. The CDR3 loop reads CASSLKRGGAGETQYF. The CDR3 DNA reads TGTGCCAGCAGCTTGAAACGAGGGGGGGCCGGGGAGACCCAGTACTTC.

In its sample, this clonotype was seen a few times. The V call is TRBV20-1, the J call TRBJ2-7; 9 bases align to TRBD1. CDR1 DFQATT and CDR2 SNEGSKA come from the germline V gene (reference sequence). The V and J ends lost 0 bases and 3 bases, in that order; junction bases with no gene match: 6. The CDR3 runs 15 residues. The CDR3 DNA reads as TGCAGTGCTAGAGAATTCGACAGGGGGAACTACGAGCAGTACTTC. Translated: CSAREFDRGNYEQYF.

This clonotype was seen once. The J gene is TRBJ2-3, the V gene TRBV7-2; D is undetermined. The germline gives CDR1 SGHTA, CDR2 FQGNSA. V was shortened by 2 bases and J by 4 bases, with 10 bases between the two germline ends. This CDR3 is built from 14 residues. CDR3 in DNA: TGTGCCAGCAGCTTATCTTCGTTTCCAGATACGCAGTATTTT. It codes for CASSLSSFPDTQYF.

This clonotype has at least ten counts. The genes are TRBV9 and TRBJ2-7; 10 nucleotides match TRBD1. The CDR3 length is 14 residues. From germline, CDR1 is SGDLS and CDR2 YYNGEE. V dropped 2 bases and J dropped 5; count of bases not matched to a gene: 4. CDR3 sequence reads: CASSVGTGEHEQYF. CDR3 bases: TGTGCCAGCAGCGTCGGGACAGGGGAACACGAGCAGTACTTC.

This clonotype was seen ten or more times. V and J are TRBV12-3 or TRBV12-4 and TRBJ1-4; D might be TRBD1 (6 bases). V lost 6 bases and J lost 3, with 11 bases in between. This CDR3 spans 14 amino acids. The CDR3 here is CASRQGQANEKLFF. The CDR3 DNA is TGTGCCAGCAGACAGGGACAAGCTAATGAAAAACTGTTTTTT.

This clonotype showed up many times. J is TRBJ1-6 and V is TRBV7-2; D gene ambiguous. This CDR3 has 18 amino acids. Per the germline V gene, CDR1 is SGHTA and CDR2 is FQGNSA. V was trimmed by 4 bases and J by 0 bases, leaving 16 bases between them. This chain's CDR3 is CASSSHILGSSYNSPLHF. The CDR3 DNA follows: TGTGCCAGCAGCTCCCATATATTGGGCAGCTCCTATAATTCACCCCTCCACTTT.

The V and J genes are TRBV20-1 and TRBJ2-7, with TRBD2 identical over 10 bases. CDR3 length equals 14 residues. Germline loops: CDR1 DFQATT, CDR2 SNEGSKA (reference sequence). J was trimmed by 1 base and V by 6 bases; bases with no gene match: 6. The CDR3 nucleotides are TGCAGTGCCGTGAGCGGGGGGGGTTCCTACGAGCAGTACTTC. Its protein product is CSAVSGGGSYEQYF.

The V gene is TRBV19, the J gene TRBJ2-7, with D hard to call. The J call may be wrong; the DNA end is better matched by TRBJ2-1. The CDR3 consists of 11 residues. Germline V gene sequence: CDR1 LNHDA, CDR2 SQIVND (reference sequence). The CDR3 sequence: CASSMGNEQFF. CDR3 coding DNA: TGTGCCAGTAGTATGGGCAATGAGCAGTTCTTC.

This clonotype was seen at least ten times. The chain links TRBV28 to TRBJ1-2; 7 bases are shared with TRBD1. The germline V gene encodes CDR1 MDHEN and CDR2 SYDVKM. The CDR3 runs 14 residues. With 5 bases clipped from V and 5 bases from J, the junction kept 8 bases outside the gene matches. For the CDR3, the DNA is TGTGCCAGCAGTCAGAGGGACAGACGATATGGCTACACCTTC. Encoded protein: CASSQRDRRYGYTF.

J is TRBJ1-1 and V is TRBV10-3; no firm D call. CDR3 length: 11 residues. CDR1 ENHRY and CDR2 SYGVKD come from the germline V gene. Deletions cut 3 bases from V and 7 bases from J, with 6 bases between. The CDR3 protein is CAISDQDEAFF. In DNA, the CDR3 is TGTGCCATCAGTGATCAGGATGAAGCTTTCTTT.

Points on this clonotype: No conserved phenylalanine or tryptophan ends this CDR3, so it is likely a read error. The limits of the CDR3 on the DNA are not certain, so only TCRdb's listed CDR3 is given. The chain carries TRBV20-1 and TRBJ1-4. The germline gives CDR1 DFQATT, CDR2 SNEGSKA (reference sequence). The CDR3 sequence runs 12 residues, both termini included. The CDR3 spells CSARVVSTYLTA.

The chain employs TRBV27 and TRBJ1-5; the D is unclear. Per germline, CDR1 MNHEY and CDR2 SMNVEV (reference sequence). V dropped 0 bases and J dropped 7 bases, with 10 bases sitting between them. The CDR3 consists of 14 residues. The CDR3 here is CASSLSMETQPQHF. The CDR3 DNA sequence: TGTGCCAGCAGTTTATCGATGGAAACCCAGCCCCAGCATTTT.

This clonotype was observed a few times. V gene TRBV7-9 combines with J gene TRBJ2-5, with D perhaps assigned TRBD1 or TRBD2 (5 bases each). V was cut by 5 bases and J by 2 bases, with 12 bases left in between. The CDR3 loop spans 14 amino acids. CDR1 and CDR2 from the germline V gene are SEHNR and FQNEAQ (reference sequence). The CDR3: CASSTPGTQETQYF. CDR3 DNA sequence: TGTGCCAGCAGCACCCCCGGGACGCAAGAGACCCAGTACTTC.

This clonotype was detected only a few times. The chain joins TRBV13 to TRBJ2-7; 8 bases line up with TRBD2. The ends lost 5 bases at V and 4 bases at J; junction bases unmatched: 13. Germline CDR1 reads PRHDT; CDR2 reads FYEKMQ (reference sequence). This CDR3 has 16 residues. Here the CDR3 DNA reads TGTGCCAGCAGCCCAGGACTAGCAGAAGGACTTTACGAGCAGTACTTC. Amino acids: CASSPGLAEGLYEQYF.

CDR3 in amino acids: CSARLRKGGTYEQYF. As DNA, the CDR3 is TGCAGTGCCCGGCTTAGGAAGGGCGGCACCTACGAGCAGTACTTC. The chain carries TRBV20-1 and TRBJ2-7, with D unclear. The CDR3 extends over 15 amino acids. With 6 bases removed from V and 2 bases from J, the gap between germline ends came to 20 bases. Germline V lookup: CDR1 DFQATT, CDR2 SNEGSKA (reference sequence).

This clonotype was recorded many times. The chain links TRBV24-1 to TRBJ1-2; D is perhaps TRBD1 (5 bases). The CDR3 extends over 17 amino acids. Trimming took off 1 base at V and 5 bases at J, with 19 bases between the two ends. Germline V lookup: CDR1 KGHDR, CDR2 SFDVKD. CDR3 DNA: TGTGCCACCAGTGATTTCCTAAAGGAGATAGGGGCGTATGGCTACACCTTC. It translates to CATSDFLKEIGAYGYTF.

The chain couples TRBV20-1 to TRBJ2-5, with 8 positions matching TRBD2. The germline CDR1 and CDR2 sequences are DFQATT and SNEGSKA (reference sequence). Trimming at V came to 6 bases and at J to 5 bases, leaving 23 bases not matched to a gene. The CDR3 is 18 residues long. The CDR3 nucleotides read TGCAGTGCCCTGACTAGCGCCGGGACTGTCGCGTTCGCGGAGACCCAGTACTTC. Its translation is CSALTSAGTVAFAETQYF.

About this clonotype: A single base separates this from a much larger clone, so it may be a read error. The rearrangement links TRBV10-3 to TRBJ1-4; 7 nucleotides align to TRBD1. Trimming at V came to 5 bases and at J to 7 bases, leaving 4 bases not matched to a gene. Germline V gives CDR1 ENHRY, CDR2 SYGVKD. The CDR3 extends over 13 amino acids. The chain's CDR3 is CAISRRQGEKLFF. CDR3 DNA: TGTGCCATCAGTCGCCGACAGGGTGAAAAACTGTTTTTT.

This clonotype was found a few times. V is TRBV10-3 and J is TRBJ2-3; 8 positions agree with TRBD2. V was clipped by 6 bases and J by 0 bases; unmatched bases: 5. Germline V gene lookup returns CDR1 ENHRY and CDR2 SYGVKD. The CDR3 extends over 15 amino acids. In DNA, the CDR3 is TGTGCCATCAGGAAGGGACTAGTGAGCACAGATACGCAGTATTTT. Protein product: CAIRKGLVSTDTQYF.

This chain links TRBV2 with TRBJ2-5; 13 nucleotides agree with TRBD2. Per the germline V gene, CDR1 is SNHLY and CDR2 is FYNNEI. The CDR3 covers 17 residues. The ends lost 1 base at V and 5 bases at J; junction bases unmatched: 7. CDR3 DNA sequence: TGTGCCAGCAGTGAAGTAGGACTAGCGGGAGTTTCGGAGACCCAGTACTTC. This translates into CASSEVGLAGVSETQYF.

This chain joins TRBV11-2 and TRBJ2-7; 10 bases agree with TRBD1. Per germline, CDR1 SGHAT and CDR2 FQNNGV. With 5 bases clipped from V and 6 bases from J, the junction kept 13 bases outside the gene matches. This CDR3 is 16 amino acids long. The CDR3 coding sequence is TGTGCCAGCAGCGTTGGCCGACAGGGGGCGCAAGGCGAGCAGTACTTC. This gives the protein CASSVGRQGAQGEQYF.